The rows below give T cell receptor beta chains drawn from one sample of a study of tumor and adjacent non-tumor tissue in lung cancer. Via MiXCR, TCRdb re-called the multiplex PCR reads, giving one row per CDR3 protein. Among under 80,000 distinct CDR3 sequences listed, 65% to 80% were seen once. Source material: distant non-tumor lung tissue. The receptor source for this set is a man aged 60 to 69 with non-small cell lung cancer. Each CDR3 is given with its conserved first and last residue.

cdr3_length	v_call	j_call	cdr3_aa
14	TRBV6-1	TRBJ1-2	CASSGVITAYGYTF
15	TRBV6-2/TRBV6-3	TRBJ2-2	CASSSSGGSTGELFF
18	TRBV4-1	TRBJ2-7	CASGQNLLLPGLDYEQYF
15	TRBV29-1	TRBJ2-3	CSVDDPAAGTDTQYF
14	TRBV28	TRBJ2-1	CASSPSGAYNRQFF
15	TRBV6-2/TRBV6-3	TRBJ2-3	CTSSSTSGRTDTQYF
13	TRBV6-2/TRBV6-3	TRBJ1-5	CASSTGPYQPQDF
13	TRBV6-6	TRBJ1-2	CASSLQNSYGYTF
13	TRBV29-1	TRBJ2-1	CSVAEGLSIEQFF
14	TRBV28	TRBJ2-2	CASSPSSASGELSF
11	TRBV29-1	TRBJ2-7	CIVQIRVEQCF
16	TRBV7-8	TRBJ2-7	CAGSLADGGRFYEQYF
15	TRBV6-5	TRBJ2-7	CTSNYSRRETAEQYF
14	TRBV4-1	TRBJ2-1	CASRQEPSYIEQFF
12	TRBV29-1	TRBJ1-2	CSVTETNYGYNF
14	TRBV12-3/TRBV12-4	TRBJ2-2	CASTITGGTGELFF
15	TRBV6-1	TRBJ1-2	CASSVVAGGAYGYSF
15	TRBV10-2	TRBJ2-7	CASAHGREPTYEQYF
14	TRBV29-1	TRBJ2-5	CSVEGQGVGETQYF
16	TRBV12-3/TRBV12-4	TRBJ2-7	CASSPGYRTGSGEQYF
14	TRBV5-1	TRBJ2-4	CASSSGTGGNIQHF
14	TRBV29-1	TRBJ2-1	CSVAETSGSYEHFF
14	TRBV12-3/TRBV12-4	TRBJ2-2	CASTLNRGGGDLFF